Listed here are 31 T cell receptor beta chains from one sample, sequenced in a study of cytomegalovirus exposure and HLA in healthy donors. Primers for the PCR totalled 60 Vbeta and 13 Jbeta. Using immunoSEQ multiplex PCR, the repertoire was profiled, and TCRdb retains in-frame clones only, with some absent. The sample yields approximately 110,000 clones, 76% seen once. Sequencing was carried out using PBMCs. Every receptor here comes from a man between 45 and 60 years old in good health and CMV-seronegative.

This clone was seen a handful of times. The DNA of the CDR3 is TGTGCCAGCAGTGAATGGGTCGGGACACCAAACAATGAGCAGTTCTTC. It is translated as CASSEWVGTPNNEQFF. This rearrangement joins TRBV6-1 to TRBJ2-1; TRBD1 might be the D (6 bases). Germline V gene sequence: CDR1 MNHNS, CDR2 SASEGT. The length of the CDR3 is 16 residues. V gave up 2 bases and J gave up 5 bases, with 16 bases separating them.

The chain uses TRBV4-2 and TRBJ2-2; 12 positions agree with TRBD2. The CDR3 runs 16 residues. Germline V gene data show CDR1 as LGHNA and CDR2 as YNFKEQ. V lost 2 bases, J lost 4 bases, and 2 bases stayed unmatched. This CDR3 is CASSQRTSGVTGELFF. CDR3 sequence (DNA): TGTGCCAGCAGCCAACGGACTAGCGGGGTCACCGGGGAGCTGTTTTTT.

This clone was counted once. The V gene is TRBV5-1, the J gene TRBJ1-1; 9 bases are a match to TRBD1. This CDR3 spans 15 amino acids. V lost 0 bases, J lost 4 bases, and 4 bases stayed unmatched. The germline CDR1 and CDR2 sequences are SGHRS and YFSETQ. The CDR3 nucleotides read TGCGCCAGCAGCTTGGACGGGACAGGGAGCACTGAAGCTTTCTTT. This encodes CASSLDGTGSTEAFF.

V and J are TRBV5-4 and TRBJ1-2, with 9 bases identical to TRBD1. Germline CDR1 SGHNT, CDR2 YYREEE (reference sequence). The CDR3 has 13 residues. The V and J ends lost 4 bases and 5 bases, in that order; junction bases with no gene match: 3. This chain's CDR3 is CASSKDRGYGYTF. The CDR3 DNA is TGTGCCAGCAGCAAAGACAGGGGGTATGGCTACACCTTC.

Notes on this clone: One end of the junction does not line up with germline, which may come from a read error. The chain links TRBV7-9 to TRBJ2-7; TRBD1 agrees at 9 bases. Germline values: CDR1 SEHNR, CDR2 FQNEAQ (reference sequence). The CDR3 contains 15 residues. The CDR3 DNA sequence: TGTTCCAGCAGCTTAGAAGGGACAGGGCCCTACGAGCAGTACTTC. It codes for CSSSLEGTGPYEQYF.

As to this clone: A read error may account for a junction end that differs from germline. V is TRBV7-8 and J is TRBJ2-1; 9 nucleotides match TRBD1. CDR1 and CDR2 (germline): SGHVS, FQNEAQ. CDR3 length: 16 residues. DNA for the CDR3: TGTGCCAGCAGCTTAGGGGACAGGGCGTCCTCCAATGAGCAGTTCTTC. Its protein product is CASSLGDRASSNEQFF.

DNA for the CDR3: TGTGCCACCAGCAGAGATATCCCGCAGGGGACCCAGTACTTC. Its protein product is CATSRDIPQGTQYF. The V gene is TRBV15, the J gene TRBJ2-5, with TRBD1 as a possible D gene (5 bases). CDR1 LNHNV and CDR2 YYDKDF come from the germline V gene (reference sequence). The CDR3 contains 14 residues. The V end lost 0 bases, the J end lost 7 bases, and 12 bases lay between the germline ends.

The rearrangement uses TRBV7-8 and TRBJ2-7, with a weak D call TRBD1 (6 bases). Germline V gene sequence: CDR1 SGHVS, CDR2 FQNEAQ. The CDR3 runs to 14 residues. V was clipped by 4 bases and J by 3 bases, with 13 bases between them. CDR3 bases: TGTGCCAGCAGCTCCGGAACCAGGGGCTACGAGCAGTACTTC. Protein product: CASSSGTRGYEQYF.

This chain uses TRBV10-2 with TRBJ1-1; D may be TRBD1 (5 bases). Trimming took off 6 bases at V and 7 bases at J, with 15 bases between the two ends. The length of the CDR3 is 13 residues. Germline V gene lookup returns CDR1 WSHSY and CDR2 SAAADI. Here the CDR3 DNA reads TGCGCCAGCAGGGTCGGGGCGGGGGGTGAAGCTTTCTTT. Protein sequence: CASRVGAGGEAFF.

The chain carries TRBV9 and TRBJ1-6; no reliable D call. The CDR3 runs 15 residues. V was clipped by 3 bases and J by 0 bases, with 7 bases between them. CDR1 is SGDLS and CDR2 is YYNGEE in the germline V gene. The CDR3 DNA reads TGTGCCAGCAGCGCCACAAGCTCCTATAATTCACCCCTCCACTTT. It yields the protein CASSATSSYNSPLHF.

J is TRBJ2-2 and V is TRBV5-1, with TRBD2 matching 8 bases. Germline assignment: CDR1 SGHRS and CDR2 YFSETQ. CDR3 size: 15 residues. V was pared by 0 bases and J by 5 bases, with 3 bases of the junction left unmatched. CDR3 in DNA: TGCGCCAGCAGCTTGGACGGGGGGGAGACCGGGGAGCTGTTTTTT. Encoded protein: CASSLDGGETGELFF. Complete variable domain (other parts from reference TRBV5-1 and TRBJ2-2): KAGVTQTPRYLIKTRGQQVTLSCSPISGHRSVSWYQQTPGQGLQFLFEYFSETQRNKGNFPGRFSGRQFSNSRSEMNVSTLELGDSALYLCASSLDGGETGELFFGEGSRLTVL.

This rearrangement joins TRBV6-1 to TRBJ2-7; maybe TRBD2 (6 bases). V lost 2 bases and J lost 2, with 13 bases in between. This CDR3 region has 15 residues. Germline assignment: CDR1 MNHNS and CDR2 SASEGT. The CDR3 sequence is CASSEFGGEAYEQYF. DNA of the CDR3: TGTGCCAGCAGTGAATTCGGCGGGGAAGCCTACGAGCAGTACTTC.

V is TRBV5-6 and J is TRBJ1-2; TRBD1 might be the D (5 bases). Germline V gene lookup returns CDR1 SGHDT and CDR2 YYEEEE. The CDR3 totals 14 residues. Trimming removed 4 bases from V and 0 bases from J, with 10 bases in between. This CDR3 reads CASSRQLSNYGYTF. The CDR3, as DNA: TGTGCCAGCAGCCGACAGCTTTCTAACTATGGCTACACCTTC.

The sample holds a few counts of this clone. The chain is built from TRBV4-2 and TRBJ1-1; the D gene is possibly TRBD1 (5 bases). CDR1 is LGHNA, CDR2 YNFKEQ, per germline. This CDR3 spans 15 amino acids. V shed 0 bases and J shed 1 base, with 9 bases lying between them. The CDR3 protein is CASSQEGQGNTEAFF. CDR3 DNA: TGTGCCAGCAGCCAAGAAGGTCAGGGGAACACTGAAGCTTTCTTT.

The chain is built from TRBV9 and TRBJ2-4; 9 bases are a match to TRBD1. Germline CDR1 reads SGDLS; CDR2 reads YYNGEE. V lost 4 bases and J lost 1; bases outside the gene matches: 15. This CDR3 comprises 19 residues. The CDR3 nucleotides read TGTGCCAGCAGCACGAAAGCGGACAGGGGAGATGAGGCCAAAAACATTCAGTACTTC. It translates to CASSTKADRGDEAKNIQYF.

The chain joins TRBV11-3 to TRBJ2-6; maybe TRBD2 (6 bases). The CDR3 runs 16 residues. The germline V and J ends were trimmed by 3 bases and 2 bases, with 11 bases remaining between them. The germline gives CDR1 SGHNT, CDR2 YENEEA. The CDR3 spells CASSLAWGAGANVLTF. Here the CDR3 DNA reads TGTGCCAGCAGCTTGGCGTGGGGGGCTGGGGCCAACGTCCTGACTTTC.

The chain carries TRBV4-1 and TRBJ2-7; 8 nucleotides align to TRBD1. CDR1 is MGHRA, CDR2 YSYEKL, per germline. This CDR3 comprises 16 residues. The V segment lost 2 bases and the J segment 4 bases; nucleotides outside the gene matches: 10. In nucleotides, the CDR3 is TGCGCCAGCAGCCAATTCTTCATCAGGGGGCGGTACGAGCAGTACGTC. It translates to CASSQFFIRGRYEQYV.

The chain carries TRBV6-1 and TRBJ2-1; 10 bases match TRBD1. The germline V gene has CDR1 MNHNS and CDR2 SASEGT. This CDR3 is 12 amino acids long. V shed 6 bases, J shed 11 bases, and the junction held 4 bases outside the gene matches. The CDR3 coding sequence is TGTGCCAGCAGCGGACAGGGGGTGAAGCAGTTCTTC. Translation gives CASSGQGVKQFF.

The V and J genes are TRBV5-1 and TRBJ2-3, with 13 bases identical to TRBD2. The trim removed 4 bases at V and 0 bases at J, leaving 8 bases unmatched. The CDR3 has 18 amino acids. The germline gives CDR1 SGHRS, CDR2 YFSETQ. The CDR3 DNA is TGCGCCAGCAGCCCAGGACTAGCGGGGGCCCCTAGCACAGATACGCAGTATTTT. Translated, it gives CASSPGLAGAPSTDTQYF.

The chain employs TRBV4-2 and TRBJ1-1; 8 nucleotides match TRBD1. The V segment lost 4 bases and the J segment 0 bases; nucleotides outside the gene matches: 10. Per germline, CDR1 LGHNA and CDR2 YNFKEQ. CDR3 length: 17 amino acids. This chain's CDR3 is CASSLRTGRFVNTEAFF. The CDR3, as DNA: TGTGCCAGCAGCCTGAGGACAGGGCGGTTCGTGAACACTGAAGCTTTCTTT.

The chain joins TRBV10-3 to TRBJ1-4, with D uncertain. The CDR3 consists of 15 residues. V gave up 0 bases and J gave up 8 bases, with 13 bases separating them. Germline V lookup: CDR1 ENHRY, CDR2 SYGVKD. CDR3 in amino acids: CAISESLGSGEKLFF. In DNA, the CDR3 is TGTGCCATCAGTGAGTCATTAGGGTCGGGAGAAAAACTGTTTTTT.

This chain uses TRBV11-3 with TRBJ2-2, with TRBD2 matching over 10 bases. Germline CDR1 SGHNT, CDR2 YENEEA. The CDR3 length is 18 residues. The junction had 10 bases not matched to a gene; V was cut back by 1 base and J by 5 bases. The CDR3 DNA sequence: TGTGCCAGCAGCTTAGGGCTAGCGGGGGCCGGTATAACCGGGGAGCTGTTTTTT. This translates into CASSLGLAGAGITGELFF.

The chain combines TRBV21-1 with TRBJ2-7; no check of the table's D call, TRBD1, against the DNA was made. TRBV21-1 is a listed pseudogene. This CDR3 is 14 amino acids long. This chain's CDR3 is CASSTRDREDEQYV. The CDR3, as DNA: TGTGCCAGCAGCACCCGGGACAGGGAGGACGAGCAGTACGTC.

V and J are TRBV7-9 and TRBJ1-2; 8 nucleotides line up with TRBD1. Per the germline V gene, CDR1 is SEHNR and CDR2 is FQNEAQ (reference sequence). The CDR3 loop spans 14 amino acids. V was clipped by 2 bases and J by 6 bases; unmatched bases: 5. The DNA of the CDR3 is TGTGCCAGCAGCTTATCAGGGGGCGCCGATGGCTACACCTTC. As protein: CASSLSGGADGYTF.

The chain has TRBV10-3 and TRBJ1-4; the D gene is possibly TRBD1 (5 bases). Trimming took off 5 bases at V and 10 bases at J, with 23 bases between the two ends. Germline values: CDR1 ENHRY, CDR2 SYGVKD. This CDR3 contains 16 residues. For the CDR3, the DNA is TGTGCCATCAGTTTGGGCGGCCCTCAGAGGGGAGGAAAACTGTTTTTT. It yields the protein CAISLGGPQRGGKLFF.

The V and J genes are TRBV4-3 and TRBJ2-7; 7 positions match TRBD1. The CDR3 extends over 16 amino acids. J was trimmed by 0 bases and V by 4 bases; bases with no gene match: 9. CDR1 is LGHNA, CDR2 YSLEER, per germline. The CDR3 DNA reads as TGCGCCAGCAGCCCTTCAGGGACAGCCCGCTCCTACGAGCAGTACTTC. Protein product: CASSPSGTARSYEQYF.

This sequence joins TRBV5-1 and TRBJ2-7; tentative D call: TRBD2 (6 bases). With 0 bases removed from V and 4 bases from J, the gap between germline ends came to 11 bases. This CDR3 spans 14 amino acids. Germline V lookup: CDR1 SGHRS, CDR2 YFSETQ. The DNA of the CDR3 is TGCGCCAGCAGCTTGGGGGACGGGGGTTACGAGCAGTACTTC. Protein sequence: CASSLGDGGYEQYF. Drawing the rest from reference TRBV5-1 and TRBJ2-7, the complete variable domain is KAGVTQTPRYLIKTRGQQVTLSCSPISGHRSVSWYQQTPGQGLQFLFEYFSETQRNKGNFPGRFSGRQFSNSRSEMNVSTLELGDSALYLCASSLGDGGYEQYFGPGTRLTVT.

This clone was seen a handful of times. The chain carries TRBV18 and TRBJ1-4, with no clear D. Looked up from germline, CDR1 is KGHSH and CDR2 is LQKENI. This CDR3 spans 13 amino acids. Trimming stripped 10 bases from V and 7 bases from J, with 16 bases between. CDR3 region: CATLRGISEKLFF. DNA for the CDR3: TGTGCCACCTTACGAGGGATCAGTGAAAAACTGTTTTTT.

Only one count was recorded for this clone. This chain connects TRBV5-1 to TRBJ2-1, with 11 bases that match TRBD2. The CDR3 totals 17 residues. J was trimmed by 0 bases and V by 4 bases; bases with no gene match: 6. From germline, CDR1 is SGHRS and CDR2 YFSETQ. The CDR3 sequence is CASSVLAGESSYNEQFF. The CDR3 nucleotides are TGCGCCAGCAGCGTACTAGCGGGGGAGAGCTCCTACAATGAGCAGTTCTTC.

This clone came up once. Compared with germline, one end of the junction differs, possibly owing to a read error. This chain joins TRBV7-2 and TRBJ1-2; D unresolved. Germline CDR1 reads SGHTA; CDR2 reads FQGNSA. The CDR3 extends over 14 amino acids. CDR3: CVSSPGIPRYGYTF. CDR3 nucleotide sequence: TGTGTCAGCAGCCCCGGGATCCCGCGTTATGGCTACACCTTC.

The genes are TRBV6-1 and TRBJ2-7, with D maybe TRBD1 (5 bases). The germline gives CDR1 MNHNS, CDR2 SASEGT. Trimming cost V 6 bases and J 1 base, with 7 bases left between them. The CDR3 length is 12 residues. The chain's CDR3 is CASRRTSYEQYV. DNA of the CDR3: TGTGCCAGCAGGCGGACATCCTACGAGCAGTACGTC.